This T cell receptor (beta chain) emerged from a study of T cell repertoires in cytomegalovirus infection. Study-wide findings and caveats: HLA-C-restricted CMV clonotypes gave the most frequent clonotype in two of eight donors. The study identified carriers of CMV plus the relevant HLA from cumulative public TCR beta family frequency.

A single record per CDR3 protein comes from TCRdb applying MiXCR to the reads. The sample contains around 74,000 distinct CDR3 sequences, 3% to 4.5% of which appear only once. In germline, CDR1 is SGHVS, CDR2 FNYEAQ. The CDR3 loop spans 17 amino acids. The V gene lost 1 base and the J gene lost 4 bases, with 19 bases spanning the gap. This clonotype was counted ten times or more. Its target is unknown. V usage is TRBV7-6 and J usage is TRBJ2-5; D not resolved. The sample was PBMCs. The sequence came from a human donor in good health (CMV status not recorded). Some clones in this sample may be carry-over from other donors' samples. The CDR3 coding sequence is TGTGCCAGCAGCTTAGTGGCGCAAACAAGGGCCGGAGAGACCCAGTACTTC. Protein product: CASSLVAQTRAGETQYF. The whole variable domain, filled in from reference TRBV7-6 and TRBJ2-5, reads GAGVSQSPRYKVTKRGQDVALRCDPISGHVSLYWYRQALGQGPEFLTYFNYEAQQDKSGLPNDRFSAERPEGSISTLTIQRTEQRDSAMYRCASSLVAQTRAGETQYFGPGTRLLVL.